This T cell receptor beta chain is drawn from a study of cytomegalovirus exposure and HLA in healthy donors. Points from the study as a whole: TCR beta sequences reportedly predicted most subjects' HLA-A and HLA-B alleles accurately. Most of the TCR beta V segments (in an earlier analysis) were productive either about 87% or about 30% of the time.

The primer mix had 60 Vbeta and 13 Jbeta primers. Only in-frame clones appear in the TCRdb table, and some are missing; sequencing was by immunoSEQ multiplex PCR. The data contain about 140,000 clones, 80% of them singletons. On this clone: Antigen unknown.

The CDR3 is made up of 12 amino acids. Trimming cost V 3 bases and J 4 bases, with 6 bases left between them. The germline V gene encodes CDR1 SEHNR and CDR2 FQNEAQ (reference sequence). The sequence was obtained from a man in his forties in good health and CMV-seronegative. The gene calls are TRBV7-9 and TRBJ1-1; D unclear. The sequencing sample was made of PBMCs. CDR3 DNA sequence: TGTGCCAGCAGCTTGCTAGCCACTGAAGCTTTCTTT. Protein: CASSLLATEAFF.